The T cell receptor (beta chain) described here comes from a study of blood T cells in healthy people across ages. The CDR3 consists of 14 residues. The V segment lost 5 bases and the J segment 6 bases; nucleotides outside the gene matches: 7. Germline V gives CDR1 SEHNR, CDR2 FQNEAQ (reference sequence). Primed by a sample-barcoded 5' primer and a J-beta primer mix, a second PCR proceeded for about 7 to 12 cycles. TCRdb recomputed calls from the 5' RACE reads with MiXCR, one row per CDR3 protein. This table has 780,000 or so distinct CDR3 sequences, 25% appearing once. These data also featured in a second study, about T cells of mothers and their children.

This TCR was sampled from a boy between 10 and 17 years old in good health. Sequenced sample: blood. The rearrangement joins TRBV7-9 to TRBJ1-1, with TRBD1 identical over 9 bases. The DNA for the CDR3 is TGTGCCAGCAGCCCTGGACAGGGGAGGGCTGAAGCTTTCTTT. Protein: CASSPGQGRAEAFF. Full variable domain (missing parts from reference TRBV7-9 and TRBJ1-1): DTGVSQNPRHKITKRGQNVTFRCDPISEHNRLYWYRQTLGQGPEFLTYFQNEAQLEKSRLLSDRFSAERPKGSFSTLEIQRTEQGDSAMYLCASSPGQGRAEAFFGQGTRLTVV.